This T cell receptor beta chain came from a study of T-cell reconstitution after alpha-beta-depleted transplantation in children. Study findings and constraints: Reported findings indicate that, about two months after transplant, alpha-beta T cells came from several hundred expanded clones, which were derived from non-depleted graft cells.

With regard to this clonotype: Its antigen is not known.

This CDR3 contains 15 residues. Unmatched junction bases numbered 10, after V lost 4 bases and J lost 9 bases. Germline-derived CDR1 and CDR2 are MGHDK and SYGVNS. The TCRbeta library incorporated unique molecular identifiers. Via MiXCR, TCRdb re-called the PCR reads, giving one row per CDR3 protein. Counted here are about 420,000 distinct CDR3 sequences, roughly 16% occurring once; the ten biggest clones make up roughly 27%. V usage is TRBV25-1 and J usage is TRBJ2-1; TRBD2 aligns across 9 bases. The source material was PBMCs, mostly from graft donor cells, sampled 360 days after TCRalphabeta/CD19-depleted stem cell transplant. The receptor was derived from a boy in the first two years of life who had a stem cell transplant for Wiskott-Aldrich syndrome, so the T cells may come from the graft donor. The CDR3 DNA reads TGTGCCAGCAGTGGGGGACTAGCAGTAGGGAGTGAGCAGTTCTTC. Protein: CASSGGLAVGSEQFF. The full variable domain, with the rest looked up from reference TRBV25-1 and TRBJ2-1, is EADIYQTPRYLVIGTGKKITLECSQTMGHDKMYWYQQDPGMELHLIHYSYGVNSTEKGDLSSESTVSRIRTEHFPLTLESARPSHTSQYLCASSGGLAVGSEQFFGPGTRLTVL.